This is a list of T cell receptor beta chains from one sample in a study of identical twins. Each CDR3 protein gets one entry after TCRdb re-called the 5' RACE reads with MiXCR. The sample has approximately 500,000 distinct CDR3 sequences, approximately 24% seen once; the top ten hold around 3%. The data were also submitted as part of a second study, on T cells expressing NK-cell markers.

The sequenced sample was CD4+ T cells sorted from blood. Source of these receptors: a woman in her late teens or twenties in good health. Both conserved end residues are part of each CDR3. A D gene is named only where the DNA matches it firmly. Only some rows state a clone size, as once, few, many or a class for expanded clones.

V	J	D	size	CDR3
TRBV9	TRBJ2-1	TRBD2	.	CASSVSSGVGEQFF
TRBV12-3/TRBV12-4	TRBJ1-3	.	few	CASSLGLHGGNTIYF
TRBV20-1	TRBJ1-2	.	.	CSATLTGDGYTF
TRBV7-2	TRBJ2-3	.	few	CASSLAGEGPDTQYF
TRBV6-2/TRBV6-3	TRBJ2-5	.	many	CASRTWETQYF
TRBV19	TRBJ2-6	TRBD1	once	CASSTGFSGANVLTF
TRBV5-1	TRBJ2-3	TRBD1	few	CASSSEPQGAPGDTQYF
TRBV20-1	TRBJ2-3	.	few	CSAPRGFGTDTQYF
TRBV3-1	TRBJ1-3	TRBD1	few	CASSVTGGGGNTIYF
TRBV5-1	TRBJ2-3	TRBD1	few	CASSRGQGARTDTQYF
TRBV11-2	TRBJ1-1	TRBD1	.	CASSLAAGGTGLTEAFF
TRBV5-5	TRBJ2-2	.	.	CASSFLQTGNTGELFF
TRBV25-1	TRBJ2-7	.	.	CASSEYFYRRGTYEQYF
TRBV6-1	TRBJ2-1	TRBD2	.	CASRILAGGNNEQFF
TRBV2	TRBJ1-1	.	many	CASSQQGSTEAFF
TRBV5-1	TRBJ2-1	TRBD2	.	CASRRGTTPSYNEQFF
TRBV20-1	TRBJ2-4	.	few	CSAKGGQQYF
TRBV6-6	TRBJ2-1	TRBD1	few	CASSGTGREQFF
TRBV30	TRBJ2-4	.	few	CAWSLQAVAKNIQYF
TRBV3-1	TRBJ2-3	TRBD2	.	CASSSHLTSGRVDTQYF
TRBV20-1	TRBJ1-6	.	.	CSASRSGVNSPLHF
TRBV12-3/TRBV12-4	TRBJ1-2	TRBD1	.	CASRTGQGVGYTF
TRBV7-2	TRBJ2-5	.	few	CASSLAVEETQYF
TRBV12-3/TRBV12-4	TRBJ1-1	TRBD1	many	CASSSTGGNTEAFF
TRBV6-5	TRBJ1-1	.	few	CASSYDSYTEAFF
TRBV7-9	TRBJ2-7	.	.	CASSLNIDYEQYF
TRBV29-1	TRBJ1-5	TRBD1	few	CSVGLGQNQPQHF
TRBV18	TRBJ2-3	TRBD2	.	CASSPQRLADTDTQYF
TRBV7-9	TRBJ2-3	.	few	CASSLPRSSLDTQYF
TRBV4-3	TRBJ2-1	.	few	CASRPEGTREQFF
TRBV20-1	TRBJ2-1	TRBD1	few	CSARSPGQWGNEQFF
TRBV5-1	TRBJ2-7	.	many	CASSLTVSYEQYF
TRBV25-1	TRBJ2-4	TRBD2	few	CASSETSGATKNIQYF